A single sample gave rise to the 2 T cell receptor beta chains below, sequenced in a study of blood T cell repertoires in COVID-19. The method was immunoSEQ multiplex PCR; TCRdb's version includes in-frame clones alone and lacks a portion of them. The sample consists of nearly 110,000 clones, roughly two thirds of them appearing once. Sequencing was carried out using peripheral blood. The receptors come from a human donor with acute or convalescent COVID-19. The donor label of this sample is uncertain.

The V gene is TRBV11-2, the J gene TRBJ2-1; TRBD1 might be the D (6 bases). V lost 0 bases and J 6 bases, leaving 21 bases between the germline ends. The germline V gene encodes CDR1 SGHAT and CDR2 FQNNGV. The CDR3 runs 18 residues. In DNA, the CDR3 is TGTGCCAGCAGCTTAGAAGGTCGCGTGGGGGACAATGGCAATGAGCAGTTCTTC. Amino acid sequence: CASSLEGRVGDNGNEQFF.

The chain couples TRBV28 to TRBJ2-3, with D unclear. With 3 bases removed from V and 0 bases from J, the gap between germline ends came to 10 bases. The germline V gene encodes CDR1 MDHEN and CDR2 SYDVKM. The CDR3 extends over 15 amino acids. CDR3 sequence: CASSFVSPSTDTQYF. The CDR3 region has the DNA TGTGCCAGCAGTTTTGTGAGTCCGAGCACAGATACGCAGTATTTT.